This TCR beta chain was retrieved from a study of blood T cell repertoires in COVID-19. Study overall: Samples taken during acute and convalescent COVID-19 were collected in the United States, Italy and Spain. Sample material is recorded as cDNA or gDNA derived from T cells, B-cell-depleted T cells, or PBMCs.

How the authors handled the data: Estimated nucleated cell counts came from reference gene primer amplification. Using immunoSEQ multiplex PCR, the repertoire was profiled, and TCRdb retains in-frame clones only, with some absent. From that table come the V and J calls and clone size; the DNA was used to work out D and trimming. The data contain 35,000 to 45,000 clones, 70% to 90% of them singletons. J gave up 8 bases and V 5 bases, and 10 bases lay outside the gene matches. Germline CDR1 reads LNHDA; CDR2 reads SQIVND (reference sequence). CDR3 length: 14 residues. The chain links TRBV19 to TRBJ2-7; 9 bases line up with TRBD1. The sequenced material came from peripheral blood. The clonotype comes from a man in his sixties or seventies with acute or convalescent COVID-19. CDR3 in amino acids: CASSDSGTGLKQYF. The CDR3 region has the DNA TGTGCCAGTAGTGACTCCGGGACAGGGTTAAAGCAGTACTTC.